These T cell receptor beta chains were read from a single sample in a study of blood T cell repertoires in COVID-19. This table comes from immunoSEQ multiplex PCR, and its TCRdb copy is limited to in-frame clones, with some not included. The sample carries about 280,000 clones, roughly 80% recorded once. The sequencing input was peripheral blood. These receptor sequences come from a woman between 50 and 59 years old who had recovered from COVID-19. Each CDR3 is given with its conserved first and last residue. Fields, in order: J gene, V gene, clone size, D gene, CDR3 DNA, CDR3 protein. The D gene is left open where the match is weak. Clone size is shown for a subset of rows, as once, few, many or a class of expanded clone.

TRBJ1-4,TRBV28,.,.,TGTGCCAGCAGTTTGGACACTGAAAAACTGTTTTTT,CASSLDTEKLFF
TRBJ2-3,TRBV19,.,TRBD1,TGTGCCAGTAGTATAGGGGACAGGGGGGATACGCAGTATTTT,CASSIGDRGDTQYF
TRBJ1-1,TRBV7-8,.,.,TGTGCCAGCGCCCCGGCGGGGGCGTACACTGAAGCTTTCTTT,CASAPAGAYTEAFF
TRBJ2-3,TRBV4-2,.,.,TGTGCCAGCAGCCTAAATGCTATAGAGGCAGATACGCAGTATTTT,CASSLNAIEADTQYF
TRBJ2-1,TRBV27,.,.,TGTGCCAGCAGTTTACGGGGGGCTATCTACAATGAGCAGTTCTTC,CASSLRGAIYNEQFF
TRBJ2-5,TRBV9,.,TRBD2,TGTGCCAGCAGCGCACCGGGACTAGCGGCCCAAGAGACCCAGTACTTC,CASSAPGLAAQETQYF
TRBJ1-3,TRBV5-1,once,.,TGCGCCAGCAGCTTGGGAGGGATGGTAGACACCATATATTTT,CASSLGGMVDTIYF
TRBJ1-6,TRBV19,.,TRBD1,TGTGCCAGTAGTATCACCGCAGGGGGTATGTCACCCCTCCACTTT,CASSITAGGMSPLHF
TRBJ2-7,TRBV5-1,.,TRBD1,TGCGCCAGCAGCCGAGAGGGGGCCACCCAACAAGGGGAGCAGTACTTC,CASSREGATQQGEQYF
TRBJ2-7,TRBV5-1,.,TRBD1,TGCGCCAGCACCATGCGGACAGGGGGCCACGAGCAGTACTTC,CASTMRTGGHEQYF
TRBJ2-1,TRBV3-1/TRBV3-2,.,.,TGTGCCAGCAGCCCCCTTGAGTGTGAGCAGTTCTTC,CASSPLECEQFF
TRBJ2-2,TRBV3-1/TRBV3-2,.,.,TGTGCCAGCAGCCCACCGGGACTTACCGGGGAGCTGTTTTTT,CASSPPGLTGELFF